This entry describes one TCR beta chain. What it recognizes is unknown. Using a J-beta primer mix together with a sample-barcoded 5' primer, a second PCR was run for roughly 6 to 11 cycles. Samples each returned at least 2.5 million CDR3-containing paired-end reads. MiXCR, run by TCRdb on the 5' RACE reads, gives a single entry per CDR3 protein. The table records approximately 1,000,000 distinct CDR3 sequences, under 40% of them present only once. Germline V gene data show CDR1 as SGDLS and CDR2 as YYNGEE. The CDR3 contains 15 residues. With V trimmed by 3 bases and J by 0 bases, 5 bases remained unmatched. This record belongs to a study of blood T cells in healthy people across ages. General study points: The unknown donor CMV status may have confounded expanded clonotype changes. Long-lived donors had more naive CD4+ cells and higher diversity than aged donors.

The receptor comes from a man aged 18 to 29 in good health. The source material was blood. The chain combines TRBV9 with TRBJ2-7; TRBD1 agrees at 8 bases. The CDR3 coding sequence is TGTGCCAGCAGCGGGGATGGACAGGGCTCCTACGAGCAGTACTTC. It translates to CASSGDGQGSYEQYF. The variable domain in full, with the rest retrieved from reference TRBV9 and TRBJ2-7, is DSGVTQTPKHLITATGQRVTLRCSPRSGDLSVYWYQQSLDQGLQFLIQYYNGEERAKGNILERFSAQQFPDLHSELNLSSLELGDSALYFCASSGDGQGSYEQYFGPGTRLTVT.